These 25 T cell receptor beta chains were sequenced from one sample in a study of Graves' ophthalmopathy and Graves' hyperthyroidism. Investigators amplified TCR beta CDR3 regions from RNA transcripts. Second-round multiplex PCR came after a first-round RT-PCR that employed HTBI primers. A single record per CDR3 protein comes from TCRdb applying MiXCR to the multiplex PCR reads. The table includes more than 150,000 distinct CDR3 sequences, less than 45% detected once. The specimen was peripheral blood. The source of these receptors is a middle-aged woman with Graves' ophthalmopathy.

In its sample, this clonotype was seen many times. The chain links TRBV25-1 to TRBJ2-7, with 8 bases aligning to TRBD1. Germline loops: CDR1 MGHDK, CDR2 SYGVNS. Trimming at V came to 1 base and at J to 5 bases, leaving 7 bases not matched to a gene. The CDR3 length is 15 residues. The CDR3: CASSEFGRGPDEQYF. The CDR3 DNA sequence: TGTGCCAGCAGTGAATTTGGCAGGGGGCCGGACGAGCAGTACTTC.

Ten or more counts support this clonotype. This chain connects TRBV27 to TRBJ1-1, with 7 bases lining up with TRBD1. J lost 4 bases, V lost 0 bases, and 2 bases had no gene match. Germline CDR1 MNHEY, CDR2 SMNVEV (reference sequence). CDR3 length: 14 residues. The CDR3 spells CASSLSRQGTEAFF. CDR3 in DNA: TGTGCCAGCAGTTTATCACGACAGGGCACTGAAGCTTTCTTT.

Concerning this clonotype itself: This may be a read error, as it is one base from a much larger clone. This chain links TRBV12-3 or TRBV12-4 with TRBJ2-7; 9 nucleotides line up with TRBD1. After removal of 8 bases from V and 3 bases from J, the junction contained 2 bases not matched to a gene. The CDR3 loop spans 12 amino acids. CDR3 coding DNA: TGTGCCAGCGGGACAGGGAACTACGAGCAGTACTTC. Amino acids: CASGTGNYEQYF.

At least ten counts were recorded for this clonotype. The chain combines TRBV11-2 with TRBJ2-7; D tentatively fits TRBD1 or TRBD2 (5 bases each). This CDR3 has 14 amino acids. Trimming removed 5 bases from V and 3 bases from J, with 14 bases in between. Looked up from germline, CDR1 is SGHAT and CDR2 is FQNNGV. This CDR3 reads CASSRTGLNYEQYF. CDR3 in DNA: TGTGCCAGCAGCCGCACAGGACTCAACTACGAGCAGTACTTC.

This clonotype was seen at least ten times. J is TRBJ1-3 and V is TRBV10-3; D gene unclear. CDR1 and CDR2 from the germline V gene are ENHRY and SYGVKD. This CDR3 region has 14 residues. V lost 7 bases and J 0 bases, leaving 10 bases between the germline ends. CDR3 sequence reads: CAIIEESSGNTIYF. The CDR3, as DNA: TGTGCCATCATCGAGGAATCCTCTGGAAACACCATATATTTT.

This clonotype was detected ten times or more. The chain links TRBV18 to TRBJ2-5, with no clear D. The CDR3 consists of 14 residues. The germline gives CDR1 KGHSH, CDR2 LQKENI. The V and J ends lost 6 bases and 2 bases respectively, with 13 bases between them. CDR3 sequence (DNA): TGTGCCAGCTCGCCCCTAACACGGCAAGAGACCCAGTACTTC. Its protein product is CASSPLTRQETQYF.

Many counts were recorded for this clonotype. V and J are TRBV30 and TRBJ1-1; a possible D gene is TRBD1 (6 bases). Germline V CDR1 and CDR2: GTSNPN, SVGIG (reference sequence). The CDR3 loop spans 13 amino acids. V was clipped by 2 bases and J by 1 base, with 8 bases between them. CDR3 region: CAWSRTENTEAFF. CDR3 bases: TGTGCCTGGAGTCGGACAGAGAACACTGAAGCTTTCTTT.

This clonotype came up many times. The chain uses TRBV6-5 and TRBJ1-2, with D possibly being TRBD1 (5 bases). Looked up from germline, CDR1 is MNHEY and CDR2 is SVGAGI. Between the trimmed V and J ends, which lost 6 bases and 7 bases, there was a span of 9 bases. The CDR3 totals 11 residues. CDR3 sequence reads: CASRGGGGYTF. In DNA form, the CDR3 reads TGTGCCAGCAGGGGGGGAGGTGGCTACACCTTC.

The chain is built from TRBV27 and TRBJ2-7; no clear D gene. Trimming removed 0 bases at V and 1 base at J, with 4 bases between. Germline V gives CDR1 MNHEY, CDR2 SMNVEV (reference sequence). CDR3 length: 13 amino acids. The CDR3 DNA sequence: TGTGCCAGCAGTTTATCGGTATCCTACGAGCAGTACTTC. It is translated as CASSLSVSYEQYF.

There are many counts of this clonotype. The V call is TRBV20-1, the J call TRBJ1-1; no clear D gene. From germline, CDR1 is DFQATT and CDR2 SNEGSKA (reference sequence). The CDR3 covers 13 residues. Trimming took 5 bases from V and 0 from J, leaving 10 bases between them. The CDR3 DNA reads TGCAGTGCTCGGACGGTCTTGAACACTGAAGCTTTCTTT. The encoded protein is CSARTVLNTEAFF.

This clonotype has a count of ten or more. The chain uses TRBV5-1 and TRBJ2-5; D unresolved. V gave up 0 bases and J gave up 0 bases, with 6 bases separating them. CDR1 is SGHRS, CDR2 YFSETQ, per germline. The CDR3 runs 14 residues. This CDR3 is CASSLVGNQETQYF. The CDR3 DNA sequence: TGCGCCAGCAGCTTGGTGGGGAACCAAGAGACCCAGTACTTC.

The chain combines TRBV27 with TRBJ2-5; D gene ambiguous. V lost 5 bases to trimming and J lost 1 base, with 8 bases between them. In germline, CDR1 is MNHEY, CDR2 SMNVEV (reference sequence). CDR3 length: 13 residues. The CDR3 bases are TGTGCCAGCAGTAGGAACAGCCAAGAGACCCAGTACTTC. The encoded protein is CASSRNSQETQYF.

Ten or more counts support this clonotype. The chain recombines TRBV12-3 or TRBV12-4 with TRBJ2-2; 9 nucleotides align to TRBD2. The CDR3 has 14 amino acids. V gave up 9 bases and J gave up 6 bases; unmatched junction bases: 8. The CDR3 spells CASDAGGQAGELFF. CDR3 sequence (DNA): TGTGCCAGTGACGCGGGGGGGCAGGCCGGGGAGCTGTTTTTT.

This clonotype showed up many times. CDR3 loop: CATSGTGIETQYF. CDR3 in DNA: TGTGCCACCTCCGGGACAGGGATAGAGACCCAGTACTTC. This chain joins TRBV15 and TRBJ2-5; 9 bases match TRBD1. The CDR3 loop spans 13 amino acids. Germline trimming cut 8 bases from V and 4 bases from J; bases unmatched to any gene: 5. Germline V gene data show CDR1 as LNHNV and CDR2 as YYDKDF (reference sequence).

The chain couples TRBV2 to TRBJ2-7, with D hard to call. The V end lost 3 bases, the J end lost 6 bases, and 3 bases lay between the germline ends. CDR3 length: 10 residues. In germline, CDR1 is SNHLY, CDR2 FYNNEI. The CDR3 loop reads CASSDGEQYF. The CDR3 DNA is TGTGCCAGCAGTGATGGCGAGCAGTACTTC.

This clonotype was recorded only once. The J gene is TRBJ1-2, the V gene TRBV6-2 or TRBV6-3; D is uncertain. V lost 6 bases and J lost 3, with 11 bases in between. Germline V lookup: CDR1 MNHEY, CDR2 SVGEGT. This CDR3 has 13 amino acids. CDR3 DNA sequence: TGTGCCAGCAGGTGGTTTTGGGACTATGGCTACACCTTC. Translating gives CASRWFWDYGYTF.

This clonotype occurred many times. The V and J genes are TRBV6-5 and TRBJ1-5, with TRBD1 as a possible D gene (5 bases). Germline V gives CDR1 MNHEY, CDR2 SVGAGI. Trimming pared 7 bases from V and 7 bases from J, leaving 20 bases between. The CDR3 totals 15 residues. DNA for the CDR3: TGTGCCAGCACCCCATGGGGACTTCAGGGCCAGCCCCAGCATTTT. Translation: CASTPWGLQGQPQHF.

This clonotype was recorded many times. CDR3 amino acids: CASSLGTSGSNYEQYF. DNA for the CDR3: TGTGCCAGCAGCTTAGGAACTAGCGGGAGTAACTACGAGCAGTACTTC. V and J are TRBV11-2 and TRBJ2-7, with TRBD2 matching 11 bases. The V gene end was trimmed by 1 base and the J gene end by 3 bases; junction bases not matched to a gene: 5. Germline V gene sequence: CDR1 SGHAT, CDR2 FQNNGV. The CDR3 is made up of 16 amino acids.

The table lists this clonotype with many counts. The chain uses TRBV7-2 and TRBJ2-6; TRBD2 is a possible D gene (5 bases). The CDR3 has 15 amino acids. Germline V gives CDR1 SGHTA, CDR2 FQGNSA. V lost 11 bases, J lost 1 base, and 15 bases lay in between. CDR3 residues: CAGGRELSGANVLTF. Written as DNA, the CDR3 is TGTGCCGGAGGACGGGAACTATCTGGGGCCAACGTCCTGACTTTC. The variable domain in full, completed from reference TRBV7-2 and TRBJ2-6, reads GAGVSQSPSNKVTEKGKDVELRCDPISGHTALYWYRQSLGQGLEFLIYFQGNSAPDKSGLPSDRFSAERTGGSVSTLTIQRTQQEDSAVYLCAGGRELSGANVLTFGAGSRLTVL.

Ten or more counts support this clonotype. The chain carries TRBV10-3 and TRBJ1-1; D gene ambiguous. CDR1 is ENHRY, CDR2 SYGVKD, per germline. The CDR3 length is 14 residues. Trimming cost V 3 bases and J 6 bases, with 14 bases left between them. CDR3 DNA: TGTGCCATCAGTGAACGCCCGGGTAACTCTGAAGCTTTCTTT. It encodes CAISERPGNSEAFF.

This clonotype was found many times. The chain is built from TRBV7-2 and TRBJ2-2; D is unresolved. Trimming cost V 4 bases and J 3 bases, with 12 bases left between them. Germline lookup yields CDR1 SGHTA and CDR2 FQGNSA. CDR3 length: 15 amino acids. Here the CDR3 reads CASSYARVDTGELFF. As DNA, the CDR3 is TGTGCCAGCAGCTATGCCCGAGTTGACACCGGGGAGCTGTTTTTT.

This clonotype was counted many times. CDR3 residues: CASSTGQGKYGYTF. Here the CDR3 DNA reads TGCGCCAGCAGCACCGGACAGGGCAAATATGGCTACACCTTC. This sequence joins TRBV5-1 and TRBJ1-2, with 8 bases matching TRBD1. Germline trimming cut 4 bases from V and 5 bases from J; bases unmatched to any gene: 7. The CDR3 is 14 residues long. Germline CDR1 reads SGHRS; CDR2 reads YFSETQ.

This clonotype was counted ten times or more. The chain carries TRBV9 and TRBJ2-3; D not resolved. V was trimmed by 2 bases and J by 2 bases, leaving 12 bases between them. Germline-derived CDR1 and CDR2 are SGDLS and YYNGEE. The CDR3 consists of 15 residues. The DNA of the CDR3 is TGTGCCAGCAGCGTTCGGGCAGGAAACACAGATACGCAGTATTTT. Translated: CASSVRAGNTDTQYF.

At least ten counts were recorded for this clonotype. The chain recombines TRBV10-3 with TRBJ2-7; 8 nucleotides align to TRBD1. The junction had 10 bases not matched to a gene; V was cut back by 3 bases and J by 6 bases. Germline CDR1 ENHRY, CDR2 SYGVKD. The CDR3 is made up of 15 amino acids. CDR3 loop: CAISETVAGGLEQYF. For the CDR3, the DNA is TGTGCCATCAGTGAAACCGTGGCAGGGGGCCTCGAGCAGTACTTC.

CDR3 region: CASSTPPGTGINQPQHF. For the CDR3, the DNA is TGTGCCAGTAGTACTCCCCCCGGGACAGGAATTAATCAGCCCCAGCATTTT. The chain uses TRBV19 and TRBJ1-5, with 8 bases matching TRBD1. The V gene's germline CDR1 is LNHDA and CDR2 SQIVND (reference sequence). The V gene end was trimmed by 4 bases and the J gene end by 4 bases; junction bases not matched to a gene: 12. The CDR3 has 17 residues.